This TCR beta chain came from a study of neoadjuvant anti-PD-1 for oral cavity cancer. Study-wide context: Nivolumab at 3 mg/kg was mostly given biweekly, three to four doses, pre-surgery.

Trimming took off 6 bases at V and 0 bases at J, with 11 bases between the two ends. The CDR3 spans 14 residues. Germline CDR1 is MDHEN and CDR2 is SYDVKM. Specified time point: after neoadjuvant nivolumab, at surgical resection. Most PBMC samples had approximately 440 ng input DNA in six replicates. Libraries were prepared by immunoSEQ multiplex PCR; TCRdb keeps only in-frame clonotypes and omits some of them. Of more than 11,000 clones listed, about 73% are singletons. The source material was PBMCs, sampled after nivolumab (anti-PD-1) treatment. The V and J genes are TRBV28 and TRBJ1-1; D remains ambiguous. The clonotype originates from a person between 35 and 79 years old with oral cavity squamous cell carcinoma. CDR3 loop: CASRINSMNTEAFF. Here the CDR3 DNA reads TGTGCCAGCAGAATCAATAGCATGAACACTGAAGCTTTCTTT.